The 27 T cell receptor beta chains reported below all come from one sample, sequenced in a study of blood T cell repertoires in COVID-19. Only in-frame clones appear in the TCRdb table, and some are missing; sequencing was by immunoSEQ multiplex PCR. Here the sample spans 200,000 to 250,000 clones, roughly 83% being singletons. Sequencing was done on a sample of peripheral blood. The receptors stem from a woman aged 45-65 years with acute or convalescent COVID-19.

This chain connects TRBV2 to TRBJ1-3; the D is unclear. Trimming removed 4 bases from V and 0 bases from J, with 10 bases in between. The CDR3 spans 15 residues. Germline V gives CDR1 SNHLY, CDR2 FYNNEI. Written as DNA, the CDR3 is TGTGCCAGCAGTGCTTACAGTGGCTCTGGAAACACCATATATTTT. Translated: CASSAYSGSGNTIYF. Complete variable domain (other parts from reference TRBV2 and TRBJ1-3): EPEVTQTPSHQVTQMGQEVILRCVPISNHLYFYWYRQILGQKVEFLVSFYNNEISEKSEIFDDQFSVERPDGSNFTLKIRSTKLEDSAMYFCASSAYSGSGNTIYFGEGSWLTVV.

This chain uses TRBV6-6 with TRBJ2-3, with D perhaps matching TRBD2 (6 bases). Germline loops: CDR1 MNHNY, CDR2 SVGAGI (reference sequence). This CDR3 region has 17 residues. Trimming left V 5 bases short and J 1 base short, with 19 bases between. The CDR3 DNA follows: TGTGCCAGCAGTCAATCCAGGAGGGGCGCGGGCACAGATACGCAGTATTTT. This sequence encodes CASSQSRRGAGTDTQYF.

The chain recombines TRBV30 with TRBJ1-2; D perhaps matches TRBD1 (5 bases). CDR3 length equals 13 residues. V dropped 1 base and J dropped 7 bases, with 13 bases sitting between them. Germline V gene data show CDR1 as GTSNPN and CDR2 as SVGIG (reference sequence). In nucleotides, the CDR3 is TGTGCCTGGAGTGGAACAGGTGACGGTGGCTACACCTTC. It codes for CAWSGTGDGGYTF.

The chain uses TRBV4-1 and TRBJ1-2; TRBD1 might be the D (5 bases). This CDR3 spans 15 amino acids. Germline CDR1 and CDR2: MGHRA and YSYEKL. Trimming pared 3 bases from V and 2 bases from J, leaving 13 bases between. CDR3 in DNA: TGCGCCAGCAGCCAGCAGACAGCCCTAAACTATGGCTACACCTTC. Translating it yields CASSQQTALNYGYTF.

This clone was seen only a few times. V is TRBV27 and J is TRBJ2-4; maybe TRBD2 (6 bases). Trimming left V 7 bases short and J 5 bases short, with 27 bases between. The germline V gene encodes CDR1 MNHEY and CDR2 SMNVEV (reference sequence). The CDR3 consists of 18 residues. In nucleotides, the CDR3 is TGTGCCAGCACCCCCCGCCTATTTATGGGGGGTCGGGAAAACATTCAGTACTTC. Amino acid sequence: CASTPRLFMGGRENIQYF.

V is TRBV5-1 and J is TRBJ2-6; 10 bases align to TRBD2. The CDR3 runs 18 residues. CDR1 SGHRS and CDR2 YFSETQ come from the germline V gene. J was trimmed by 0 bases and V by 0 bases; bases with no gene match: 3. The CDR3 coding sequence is TGCGCCAGCAGCTTGGCCCCTAGCGGGAGCTCTGGGGCCAACGTCCTGACTTTC. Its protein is CASSLAPSGSSGANVLTF.

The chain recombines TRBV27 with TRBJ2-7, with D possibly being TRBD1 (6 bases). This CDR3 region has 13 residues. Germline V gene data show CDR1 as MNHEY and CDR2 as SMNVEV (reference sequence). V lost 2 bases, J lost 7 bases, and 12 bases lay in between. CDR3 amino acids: CASSLPGAREQYF. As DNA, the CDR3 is TGTGCCAGCAGTTTACCAGGGGCTAGGGAGCAGTACTTC.

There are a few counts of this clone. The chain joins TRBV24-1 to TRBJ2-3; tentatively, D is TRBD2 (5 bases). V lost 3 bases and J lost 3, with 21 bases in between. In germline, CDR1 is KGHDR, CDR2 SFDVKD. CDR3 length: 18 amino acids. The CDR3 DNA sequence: TGTGCCACCAGTGATACGCGGGCTAGAGAAGGTCCTACAGATACGCAGTATTTT. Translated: CATSDTRAREGPTDTQYF.

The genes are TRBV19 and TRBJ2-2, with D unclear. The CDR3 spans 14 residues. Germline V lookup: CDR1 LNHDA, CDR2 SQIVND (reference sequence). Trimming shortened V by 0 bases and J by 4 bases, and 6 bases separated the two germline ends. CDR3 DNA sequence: TGTGCCAGTAGTATAGAGGCGGCCACCGGGGAGCTGTTTTTT. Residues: CASSIEAATGELFF.

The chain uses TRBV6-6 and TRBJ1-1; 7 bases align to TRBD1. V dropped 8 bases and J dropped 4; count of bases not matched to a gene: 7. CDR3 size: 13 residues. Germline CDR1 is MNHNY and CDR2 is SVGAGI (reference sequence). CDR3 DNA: TGTGCCAGCGCAGGGGGGAAAGCCACTGAAGCTTTCTTT. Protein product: CASAGGKATEAFF.

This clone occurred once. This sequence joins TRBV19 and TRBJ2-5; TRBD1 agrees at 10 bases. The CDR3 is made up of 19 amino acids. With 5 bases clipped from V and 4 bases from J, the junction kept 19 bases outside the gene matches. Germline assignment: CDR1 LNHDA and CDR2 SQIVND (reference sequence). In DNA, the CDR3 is TGTGCCAGTAGTCCAACCCAGGACAGGGGGAATGGGCCTAGAGAGACCCAGTACTTC. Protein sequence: CASSPTQDRGNGPRETQYF.

Here the CDR3 reads CASSYLGSQGYYGYTF. In DNA, the CDR3 is TGTGCCAGCAGCTACCTGGGGTCTCAGGGATACTATGGCTACACCTTC. The chain carries TRBV5-8 and TRBJ1-2; D is perhaps TRBD1 (5 bases). The CDR3 extends over 16 amino acids. The germline V gene encodes CDR1 SGHTS and CDR2 YDEGEE. Trimming shortened V by 3 bases and J by 3 bases, and 18 bases separated the two germline ends.

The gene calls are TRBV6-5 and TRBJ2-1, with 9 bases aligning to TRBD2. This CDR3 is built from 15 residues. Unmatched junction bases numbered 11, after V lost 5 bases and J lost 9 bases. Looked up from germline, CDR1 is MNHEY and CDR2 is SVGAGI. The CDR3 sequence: CASSRGLAVGTEQFF. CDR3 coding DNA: TGTGCCAGCAGTAGGGGACTAGCTGTGGGAACTGAGCAGTTCTTC.

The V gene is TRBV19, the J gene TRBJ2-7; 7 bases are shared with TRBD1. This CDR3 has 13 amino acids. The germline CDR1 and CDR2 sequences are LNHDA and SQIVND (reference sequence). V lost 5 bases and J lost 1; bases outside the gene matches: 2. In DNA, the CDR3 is TGTGCCAGTAGTCCAGGGGGTTCCTACGAGCAGTACTTC. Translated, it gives CASSPGGSYEQYF.

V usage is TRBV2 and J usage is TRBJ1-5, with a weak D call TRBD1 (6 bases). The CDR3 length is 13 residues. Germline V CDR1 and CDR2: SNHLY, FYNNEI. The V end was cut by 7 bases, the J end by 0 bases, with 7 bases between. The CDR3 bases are TGTGCCAGCAAGGGGGATAGCAATCAGCCCCAGCATTTT. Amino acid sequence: CASKGDSNQPQHF.

Here the CDR3 reads CASSFLGQGADGYTF. In DNA form, the CDR3 reads TGTGCCAGCAGTTTCTTGGGACAGGGGGCCGATGGCTACACCTTC. J is TRBJ1-2 and V is TRBV6-6, with 12 nucleotides matching TRBD1. V was pared by 4 bases and J by 6 bases, with 6 bases of the junction left unmatched. CDR3 size: 15 residues. Germline CDR1 MNHNY, CDR2 SVGAGI (reference sequence).

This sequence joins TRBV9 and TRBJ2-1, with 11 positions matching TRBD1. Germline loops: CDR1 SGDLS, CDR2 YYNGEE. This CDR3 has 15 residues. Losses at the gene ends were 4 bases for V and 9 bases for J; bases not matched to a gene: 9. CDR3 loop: CASSSRDRGSIEQFF. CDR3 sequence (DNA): TGTGCCAGCAGCTCCCGGGACAGGGGGTCCATTGAGCAGTTCTTC.

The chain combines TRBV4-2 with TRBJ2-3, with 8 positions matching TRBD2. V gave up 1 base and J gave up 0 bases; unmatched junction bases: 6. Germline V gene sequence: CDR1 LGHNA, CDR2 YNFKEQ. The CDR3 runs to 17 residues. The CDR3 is CASSQGSSGTSTDTQYF. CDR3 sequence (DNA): TGTGCCAGCAGCCAAGGGAGTAGCGGGACCAGCACAGATACGCAGTATTTT.

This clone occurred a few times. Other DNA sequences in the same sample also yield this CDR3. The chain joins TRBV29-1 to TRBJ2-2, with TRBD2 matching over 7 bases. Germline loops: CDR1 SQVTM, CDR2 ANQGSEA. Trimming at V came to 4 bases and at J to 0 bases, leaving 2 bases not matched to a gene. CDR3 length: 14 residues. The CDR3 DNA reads TGCAGCGTTGGGCTAGCGGCGAACACCGGGGAGCTGTTTTTT. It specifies CSVGLAANTGELFF.

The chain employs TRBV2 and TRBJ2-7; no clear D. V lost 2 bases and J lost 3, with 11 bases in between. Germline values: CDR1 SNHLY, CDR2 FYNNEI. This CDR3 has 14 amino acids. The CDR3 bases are TGTGCCAGCAGTGAACGTTCACAGATCTACGAGCAGTACTTC. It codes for CASSERSQIYEQYF.

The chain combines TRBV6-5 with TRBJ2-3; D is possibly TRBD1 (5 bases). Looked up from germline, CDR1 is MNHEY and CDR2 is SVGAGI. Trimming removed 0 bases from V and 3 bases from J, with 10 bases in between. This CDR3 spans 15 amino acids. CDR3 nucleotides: TGTGCCAGCAGTTACTCTGGGGCTAGAACAGATACGCAGTATTTT. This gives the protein CASSYSGARTDTQYF.

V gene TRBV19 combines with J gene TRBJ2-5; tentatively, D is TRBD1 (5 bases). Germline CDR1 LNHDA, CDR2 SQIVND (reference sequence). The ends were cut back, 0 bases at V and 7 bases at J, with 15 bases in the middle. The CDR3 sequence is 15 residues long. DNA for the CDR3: TGTGCCAGTAGTATAGATCCGGCAGGGTTAGGGACCCAGTACTTC. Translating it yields CASSIDPAGLGTQYF.

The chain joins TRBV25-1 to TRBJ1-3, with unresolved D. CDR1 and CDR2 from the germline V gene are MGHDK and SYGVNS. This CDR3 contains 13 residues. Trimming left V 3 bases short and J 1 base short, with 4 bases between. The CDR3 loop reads CASSDRSGNTIYF. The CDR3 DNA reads TGTGCCAGCAGTGACAGGTCTGGAAACACCATATATTTT.

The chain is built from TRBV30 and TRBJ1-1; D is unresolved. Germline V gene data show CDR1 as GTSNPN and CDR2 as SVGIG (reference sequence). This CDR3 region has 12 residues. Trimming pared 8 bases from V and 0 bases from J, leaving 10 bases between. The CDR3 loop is CAKAGVNTEAFF. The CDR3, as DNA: TGTGCCAAGGCTGGAGTGAACACTGAAGCTTTCTTT. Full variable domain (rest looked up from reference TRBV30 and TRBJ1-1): SQTIHQWPATLVQPVGSPLSLECTVEGTSNPNLYWYRQAAGRGLQLLFYSVGIGQISSEVPQNLSASRPQDRQFILSSKKLLLSDSGFYLCAKAGVNTEAFFGQGTRLTVV.

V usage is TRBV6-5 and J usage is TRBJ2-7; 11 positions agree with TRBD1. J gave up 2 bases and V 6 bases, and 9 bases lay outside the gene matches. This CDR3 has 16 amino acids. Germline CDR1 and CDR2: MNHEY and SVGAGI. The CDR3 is CASRYTGTGGTYEQYF. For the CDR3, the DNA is TGTGCCAGCAGATACACCGGGACAGGGGGAACCTACGAGCAGTACTTC.

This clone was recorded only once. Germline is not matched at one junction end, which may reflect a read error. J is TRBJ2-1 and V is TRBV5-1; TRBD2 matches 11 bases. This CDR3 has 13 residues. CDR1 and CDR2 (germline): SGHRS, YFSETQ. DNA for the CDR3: TGCGCCAGCAGCCAATTACTAGCGGGAGAGGAGATCTTC. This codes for CASSQLLAGEEIF.

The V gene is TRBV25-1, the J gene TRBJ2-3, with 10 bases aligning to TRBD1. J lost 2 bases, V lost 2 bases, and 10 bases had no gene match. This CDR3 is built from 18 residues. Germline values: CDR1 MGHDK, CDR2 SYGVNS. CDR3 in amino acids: CASSEGTGVPPPTDTQYF. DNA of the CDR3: TGTGCCAGCAGTGAAGGGACAGGGGTTCCGCCTCCCACAGATACGCAGTATTTT.